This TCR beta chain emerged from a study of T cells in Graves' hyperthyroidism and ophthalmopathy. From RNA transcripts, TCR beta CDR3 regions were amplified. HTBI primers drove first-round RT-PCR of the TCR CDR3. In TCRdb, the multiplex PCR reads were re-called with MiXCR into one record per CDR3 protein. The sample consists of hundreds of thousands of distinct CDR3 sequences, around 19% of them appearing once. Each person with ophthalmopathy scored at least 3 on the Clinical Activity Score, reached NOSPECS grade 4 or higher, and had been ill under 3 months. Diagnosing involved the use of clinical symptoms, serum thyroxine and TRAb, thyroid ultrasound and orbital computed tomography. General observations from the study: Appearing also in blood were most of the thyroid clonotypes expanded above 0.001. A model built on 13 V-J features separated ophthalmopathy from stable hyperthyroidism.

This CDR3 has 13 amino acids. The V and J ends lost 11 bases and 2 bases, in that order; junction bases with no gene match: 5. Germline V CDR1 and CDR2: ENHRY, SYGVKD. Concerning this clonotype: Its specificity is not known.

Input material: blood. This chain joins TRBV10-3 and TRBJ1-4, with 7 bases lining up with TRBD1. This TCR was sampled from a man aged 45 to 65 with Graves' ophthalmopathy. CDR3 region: CAARGATNEKLFF. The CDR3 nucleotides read TGTGCCGCCAGGGGGGCTACTAATGAAAAACTGTTTTTT.